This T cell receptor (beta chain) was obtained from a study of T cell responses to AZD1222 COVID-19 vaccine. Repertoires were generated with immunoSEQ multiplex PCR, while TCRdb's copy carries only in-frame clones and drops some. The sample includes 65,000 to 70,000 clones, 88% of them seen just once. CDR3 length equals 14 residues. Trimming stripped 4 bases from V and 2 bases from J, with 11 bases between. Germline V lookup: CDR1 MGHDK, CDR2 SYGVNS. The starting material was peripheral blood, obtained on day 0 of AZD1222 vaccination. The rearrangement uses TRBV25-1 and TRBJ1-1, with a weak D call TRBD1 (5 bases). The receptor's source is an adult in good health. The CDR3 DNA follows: TGTGCCAGCAGTGCGGGACTGCCTAACACTGAAGCTTTCTTT. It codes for CASSAGLPNTEAFF.